This T cell receptor (beta chain) was recorded in a study of pediatric ulcerative colitis. During colonoscopy, one to two rectal pinch biopsies were collected. V lost 2 bases to trimming and J lost 4 bases; unmatched junction nucleotides: 2. Germline CDR1 and CDR2: MNHNY and SVGAGI (reference sequence). The CDR3 totals 15 residues. Clones were sequenced by immunoSEQ multiplex PCR, and TCRdb holds only the in-frame ones, with some missing. Among approximately 40,000 clones listed, 60% to 75% were seen once. The sample taken for sequencing was gut tissue. This receptor was taken from a boy aged 5-17 years with severe ulcerative colitis. The rearrangement links TRBV6-6 to TRBJ1-2; TRBD1 aligns across 12 bases. The CDR3 loop reads CASSYGTGGSYGYTF. The CDR3 DNA follows: TGTGCCAGCAGTTACGGGACAGGGGGCTCCTATGGCTACACCTTC.